This TCR beta chain was identified during a study of T cell responses to AZD1222 COVID-19 vaccine. On this clone itself: Its matching antigen is unknown.

The CDR3 is 17 amino acids. Measured with immunoSEQ multiplex PCR; TCRdb has only the in-frame clones, and not every one. The sample has 100,000 to 150,000 clones, about 90% seen once; the top ten hold about 4.3%. Study-wide findings and caveats: No repertoire was sampled before or during the peak T cell response, only after it. The donors showed a predominance of white British ancestry and of females, with possible underestimation of clonal diversity.

The V and J genes are TRBV12-1 and TRBJ1-3; the table's D gene call, TRBD1, was not cross checked with the DNA. TRBV12-1 corresponds to a pseudogene. The origin of this receptor is an adult in good health. The sequencing used peripheral blood, collected on day 0 of MenACWY control vaccination. The DNA of the CDR3 is TGTGCCAGCAGCCGTCCTGGACAGGGGAGCTCTGGAAACACCATATATTTT. As protein: CASSRPGQGSSGNTIYF.